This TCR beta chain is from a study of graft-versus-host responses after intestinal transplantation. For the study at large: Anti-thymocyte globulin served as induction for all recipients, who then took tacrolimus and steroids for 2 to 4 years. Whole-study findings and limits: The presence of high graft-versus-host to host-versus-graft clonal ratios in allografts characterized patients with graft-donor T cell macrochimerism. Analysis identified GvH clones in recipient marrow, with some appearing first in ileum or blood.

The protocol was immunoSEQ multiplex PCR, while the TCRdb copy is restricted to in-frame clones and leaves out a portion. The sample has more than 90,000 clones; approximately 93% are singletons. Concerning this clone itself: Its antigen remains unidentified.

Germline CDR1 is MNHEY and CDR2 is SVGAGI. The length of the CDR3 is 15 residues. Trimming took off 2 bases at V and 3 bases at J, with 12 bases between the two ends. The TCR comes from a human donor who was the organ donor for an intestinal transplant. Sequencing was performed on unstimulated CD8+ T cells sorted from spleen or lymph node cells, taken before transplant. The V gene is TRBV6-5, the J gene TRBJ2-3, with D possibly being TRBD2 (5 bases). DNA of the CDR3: TGTGCCAGCAGTTACGACCTAGGCGGGACAGATACGCAGTATTTT. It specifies CASSYDLGGTDTQYF.